Listed below are T cell receptor beta chains from one sample, sequenced in a study of T cell repertoires in cytomegalovirus infection. TCRdb passed the reads through MiXCR, listing each CDR3 protein once. Found here are 400,000 to 550,000 distinct CDR3 sequences, 11% of them singletons; the top ten hold roughly a tenth. Sequencing was carried out using PBMCs. The source is a human donor in good health (CMV status not recorded). Some clones in this sample may be carry-over from other donors' samples. Both conserved end residues are part of each CDR3. The D gene is left open where the match is weak. Size values are once, few and many counts, or a class for expanded clones, and some rows have none.

v_gene,d_gene,abundance,j_gene,CDR3aa,CDR3nt
TRBV20-1,.,few,TRBJ2-1,CSARPDSYNEQFF,TGCAGTGCTAGACCTGACAGTTACAATGAGCAGTTCTTC
TRBV12-5,TRBD1,.,TRBJ2-1,CASGFGTGRNEQFF,TGTGCTAGTGGTTTTGGGACAGGGCGCAATGAGCAGTTCTTC
TRBV7-2,.,many,TRBJ2-3,CASSSAHHTDTQYF,TGTGCCAGCAGCTCCGCTCACCACACAGATACGCAGTATTTT
TRBV10-2,TRBD2,many,TRBJ2-2,CASSFLAGGPKSSNGELFF,TGCGCCAGCAGCTTCCTAGCGGGGGGGCCTAAGAGTAGTAACGGGGAGCTGTTTTTT
TRBV5-4,.,many,TRBJ2-5,CASSFGGYGETQYF,TGTGCCAGCAGCTTCGGAGGTTACGGAGAGACCCAGTACTTC
TRBV25-1,TRBD2,.,TRBJ2-1,CASSDFGLADF,TGTGCCAGCAGTGACTTCGGACTAGCCGACTTC
TRBV2,TRBD2,many,TRBJ2-2,CASKGLATNTGELFF,TGTGCCAGCAAGGGACTAGCGACGAACACCGGGGAGCTGTTTTTT
TRBV2,.,many,TRBJ2-6,CASSGRVPTSANVLTF,TGTGCCAGCAGTGGGAGGGTACCTACTTCAGCCAACGTCCTGACTTTC
TRBV2,TRBD2,many,TRBJ2-7,CASSIGGGAWDEQYF,TGTGCCAGCAGTATCGGCGGGGGGGCCTGGGACGAGCAGTACTTC
TRBV29-1,.,many,TRBJ2-5,CSVDPVSETQYF,TGCAGCGTTGATCCAGTCTCGGAGACCCAGTACTTC
TRBV6-1,.,many,TRBJ1-1,CASTQETEAFF,TGTGCCTCTACTCAGGAAACTGAAGCTTTCTTT
TRBV7-9,.,many,TRBJ1-1,CASSFQGRNTEAFF,TGTGCCAGCAGCTTTCAGGGTAGAAACACTGAAGCTTTCTTT
TRBV29-1,.,.,TRBJ2-1,CSVEEGSLSSYNEQFF,TGCAGCGTTGAAGAAGGCTCCTTGAGCTCCTACAATGAGCAGTTCTTC
TRBV28,.,many,TRBJ2-2,CASSFGGNAGELFF,TGTGCCAGCAGTTTCGGAGGAAACGCCGGGGAGCTGTTTTTT
TRBV7-8,.,many,TRBJ1-1,CASSLEQLNTEAFF,TGTGCCAGCAGCTTAGAACAGCTGAACACTGAAGCTTTCTTT
TRBV7-3,.,many,TRBJ2-1,CASSLQGSSYNEQFF,TGTGCCAGCAGCTTACAGGGGAGCTCCTACAATGAGCAGTTCTTC
TRBV11-1,TRBD1,many,TRBJ2-7,CASSRSRDSPYEQYF,TGTGCCAGCAGTCGCAGCCGGGACAGCCCCTACGAGCAGTACTTC
TRBV6-8,.,once,TRBJ1-5,CASNKGIQPQHF,TGTGCCAGCAATAAGGGGATTCAGCCCCAGCATTTT
TRBV20-1,TRBD2,many,TRBJ2-6,CSARDTRWGGPGSGANVLTF,TGCAGTGCTAGAGATACCCGGTGGGGAGGGCCCGGCTCTGGGGCCAACGTCCTGACTTTC
TRBV7-9,.,.,TRBJ1-2,CASSLTTGGMDGYTF,TGTGCCAGCAGCCTAACGACGGGGGGGATGGATGGCTACACCTTC
TRBV12-3/TRBV12-4,.,many,TRBJ1-1,CASSRGGSVNTEAFF,TGTGCCAGCAGTCGAGGGGGGAGCGTGAACACTGAAGCTTTCTTT
TRBV7-2,.,many,TRBJ2-5,CASSLAVRETQYF,TGTGCCAGCAGCTTAGCCGTACGGGAGACCCAGTACTTC
TRBV6-5,.,few,TRBJ1-6,CASTNPGAGNSPLHF,TGTGCCAGCACTAACCCCGGGGCTGGAAATTCACCCCTCCACTTT